These 13 T cell receptor beta chains were all obtained from the same sample, sequenced in a study of blood T cells in healthy people across ages. A second PCR of about 6 to 11 cycles used a sample-barcoded 5' primer and a J-beta primer mix. TCRdb re-derived calls from the 5' RACE reads in MiXCR, one entry per CDR3 protein. The sample has 1.5 million to 2 million distinct CDR3 sequences, 28% seen once; the top ten hold about 7.7%. Sequencing input: blood. The receptors come from a woman aged 30 to 39 in good health.

In this sample, this clonotype turned up a few times. The gene calls are TRBV5-1 and TRBJ2-7; weak D call: TRBD1 (8 bases). The DNA end favors TRBJ2-5, so the J call may be wrong. Germline values: CDR1 SGHRS, CDR2 YFSETQ. This CDR3 is 15 amino acids long. This CDR3 reads CASSPKQGEGLTQYF. CDR3 DNA sequence: TGCGCCAGCAGCCCGAAACAGGGGGAGGGTTTGACCCAGTACTTC.

On this clonotype: This may stem from a read error, because a much larger clone lies one nucleotide away. The rearrangement links TRBV5-1 to TRBJ2-7, with D possibly TRBD2 on 5 matching bases. The CDR3 sequence is 13 residues long. Germline lookup yields CDR1 SGHRS and CDR2 YFSETQ. Trimming removed 0 bases from V and 7 bases from J, with 11 bases in between. In DNA form, the CDR3 reads TGCGCCAGCAGCTTGGGAGGGTCGGAAGAGCAGTACTTC. Translating gives CASSLGGSEEQYF. Full variable domain (remainder filled in from reference TRBV5-1 and TRBJ2-7): KAGVTQTPRYLIKTRGQQVTLSCSPISGHRSVSWYQQTPGQGLQFLFEYFSETQRNKGNFPGRFSGRQFSNSRSEMNVSTLELGDSALYLCASSLGGSEEQYFGPGTRLTVT.

Turning to this clonotype: A single base separates this from a much larger clone, so it may be a read error. The chain is built from TRBV3-1 and TRBJ1-2; D is unresolved. Trimming left V 4 bases short and J 4 bases short, with 7 bases between. This CDR3 has 12 residues. Germline CDR1 reads LGHDT; CDR2 reads YNNKEL (reference sequence). The CDR3 spells CASSLYSYGYTF. The CDR3 DNA sequence: TGTGCCAGCAGCCTTTACTCCTATGGCTACACCTTC.

This clonotype was recorded a few times. The rearrangement links TRBV9 to TRBJ2-7, with D perhaps being TRBD1 or TRBD2 (5 bases each). Germline V gene data show CDR1 as SGDLS and CDR2 as YYNGEE. This CDR3 is 15 amino acids long. The V end lost 0 bases, the J end lost 2 bases, and 12 bases lay between the germline ends. CDR3 coding DNA: TGTGCCAGCAGCGTAGATGGGACGGTTCCCTACGAGCAGTACTTC. Translated, it gives CASSVDGTVPYEQYF.

The chain has TRBV6-5 and TRBJ2-3, with D uncertain. Germline V CDR1 and CDR2: MNHEY, SVGAGI. Trimming took 0 bases from V and 6 from J, leaving 10 bases between them. The CDR3 is made up of 14 amino acids. The CDR3 bases are TGTGCCAGCAGTTACTCTAGGTTTCCGGATACGCAGTATTTT. Protein: CASSYSRFPDTQYF.

The chain employs TRBV6-4 and TRBJ2-2; 11 bases are shared with TRBD1. The CDR3 extends over 19 amino acids. Germline CDR1 and CDR2: MRHNA and SNTAGT. J lost 7 bases, V lost 8 bases, and 21 bases had no gene match. The CDR3 protein is CASGRFGQGAIPPNGELFF. The CDR3 DNA reads as TGTGCCAGCGGTCGATTCGGACAGGGGGCTATCCCGCCCAACGGGGAGCTGTTTTTT.

The V gene is TRBV5-1, the J gene TRBJ2-5; maybe TRBD2 (7 bases). This CDR3 contains 15 residues. Trimming stripped 3 bases from V and 11 bases from J, with 23 bases between. Germline CDR1 and CDR2: SGHRS and YFSETQ. As DNA, the CDR3 is TGCGCCAGCAGCTCTACGGGGGGCCGGGGGAATGAGCAGTACTTC. As protein: CASSSTGGRGNEQYF.

This clonotype is a singleton in its sample. The gene calls are TRBV28 and TRBJ1-4, with TRBD1 as a possible D gene (5 bases). V was cut by 4 bases and J by 3 bases, with 18 bases left in between. CDR1 is MDHEN, CDR2 SYDVKM, per germline. This CDR3 contains 17 residues. The CDR3 DNA reads TGTGCCAGCAGTTCGGCCGGGGTGGGGACGGCTAATGAAAAACTGTTTTTT. It yields the protein CASSSAGVGTANEKLFF.

This clonotype has a count of ten or more. J is TRBJ2-7 and V is TRBV29-1, with D hard to call. CDR1 and CDR2 from the germline V gene are SQVTM and ANQGSEA. Trimming removed 6 bases at V and 2 bases at J, with 11 bases between. The CDR3 runs to 12 residues. As DNA, the CDR3 is TGCAGCGTCAACGACCGCGCCTACGAGCAGTACTTC. Protein: CSVNDRAYEQYF.

This clonotype was recorded only once. The chain has TRBV5-6 and TRBJ2-5; D may be TRBD1 or TRBD2 (5 bases each). The length of the CDR3 is 16 residues. Between the trimmed V and J ends, which lost 4 bases and 3 bases, there was a span of 19 bases. CDR1 SGHDT and CDR2 YYEEEE come from the germline V gene. Here the CDR3 DNA reads TGTGCCAGCAGCCGCCGGGGCTCCCTCGCCAAAGAGACCCAGTACTTC. This codes for CASSRRGSLAKETQYF.

This clonotype has only a few counts. The chain is built from TRBV6-2 or TRBV6-3 and TRBJ2-7; 11 bases agree with TRBD2. The germline gives CDR1 MNHEY, CDR2 SVGEGT. J lost 2 bases, V lost 2 bases, and 5 bases had no gene match. The CDR3 covers 16 residues. Written as DNA, the CDR3 is TGTGCCAGCAGTTACGCGCTAGCGGGAGGTGCCTACGAGCAGTACTTC. Translated, it gives CASSYALAGGAYEQYF.

J is TRBJ2-1 and V is TRBV19; D may be TRBD2 (5 bases). Germline lookup yields CDR1 LNHDA and CDR2 SQIVND (reference sequence). Trimming took 3 bases from V and 5 from J, leaving 8 bases between them. This CDR3 comprises 13 residues. Here the CDR3 reads CASSITRNNEQFF. Here the CDR3 DNA reads TGTGCCAGTAGTATTACTAGAAACAATGAGCAGTTCTTC.

The CDR3 here is CASSSGGNWDYNEQFF. CDR3 in DNA: TGCGCCAGCAGCTCGGGAGGGAACTGGGACTACAATGAGCAGTTCTTC. The rearrangement links TRBV5-1 to TRBJ2-1; 8 nucleotides match TRBD2. The V gene's germline CDR1 is SGHRS and CDR2 YFSETQ. The CDR3 runs 16 residues. The trim removed 3 bases at V and 3 bases at J, leaving 8 bases unmatched.